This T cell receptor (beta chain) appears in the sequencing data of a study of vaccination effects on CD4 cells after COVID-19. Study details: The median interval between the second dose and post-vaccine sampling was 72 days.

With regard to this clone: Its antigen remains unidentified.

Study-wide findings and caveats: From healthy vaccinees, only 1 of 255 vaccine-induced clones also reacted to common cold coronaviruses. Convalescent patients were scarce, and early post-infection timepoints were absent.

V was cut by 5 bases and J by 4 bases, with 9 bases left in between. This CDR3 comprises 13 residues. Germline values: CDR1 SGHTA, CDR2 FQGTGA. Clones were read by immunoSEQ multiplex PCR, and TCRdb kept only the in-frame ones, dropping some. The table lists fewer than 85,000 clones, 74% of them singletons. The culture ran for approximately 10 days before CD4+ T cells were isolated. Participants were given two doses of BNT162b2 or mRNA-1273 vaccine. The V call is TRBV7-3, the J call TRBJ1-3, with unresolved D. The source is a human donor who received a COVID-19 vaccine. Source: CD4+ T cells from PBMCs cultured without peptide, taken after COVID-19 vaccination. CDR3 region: CASSPAKGNTIYF. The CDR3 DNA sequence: TGTGCCAGCAGCCCGGCGAAAGGAAACACCATATATTTT.